This T cell receptor beta chain was recorded in a study of blood T cell repertoires in COVID-19. Study at large: Sample material is recorded as cDNA or gDNA derived from T cells, B-cell-depleted T cells, or PBMCs.

There are 13 residues in the CDR3. With V trimmed by 6 bases and J by 13 bases, 9 bases remained unmatched. Per germline, CDR1 MNHEY and CDR2 SVGAGI. In the authors' methods: Reference gene primer amplification in the assay estimated nucleated cell counts. Using immunoSEQ multiplex PCR, the repertoire was profiled, and TCRdb retains in-frame clones only, with some absent. The V and J calls and clone size are taken from that table; D and trimming were inferred from the DNA. Of approximately 150,000 clones listed, roughly 80% are singletons. The clonotype originates from a man between 65 and 80 years old with acute or convalescent COVID-19. The sample was peripheral blood. The chain carries TRBV6-5 and TRBJ1-4, with 9 bases aligning to TRBD1. The CDR3 sequence is CASSDRDRGRLFF. The CDR3 nucleotides read TGTGCCAGCAGCGACCGAGACAGGGGGAGACTGTTTTTT.